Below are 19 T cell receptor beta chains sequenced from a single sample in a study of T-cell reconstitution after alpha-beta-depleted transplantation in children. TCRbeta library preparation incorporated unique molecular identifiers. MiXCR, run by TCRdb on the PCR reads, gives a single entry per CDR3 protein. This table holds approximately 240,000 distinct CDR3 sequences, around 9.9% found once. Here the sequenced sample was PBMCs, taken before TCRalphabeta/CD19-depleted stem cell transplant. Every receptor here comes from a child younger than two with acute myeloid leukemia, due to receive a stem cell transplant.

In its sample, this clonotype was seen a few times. The CDR3 here is CASSSGGSGAFF. The CDR3, as DNA: TGTGCCAGCAGCTCGGGCGGGAGTGGGGCTTTCTTT. The rearrangement joins TRBV7-2 to TRBJ1-1; no definite D call. CDR3 length: 12 residues. The germline V gene has CDR1 SGHTA and CDR2 FQGNSA. Trimming stripped 4 bases from V and 11 bases from J, with 14 bases between.

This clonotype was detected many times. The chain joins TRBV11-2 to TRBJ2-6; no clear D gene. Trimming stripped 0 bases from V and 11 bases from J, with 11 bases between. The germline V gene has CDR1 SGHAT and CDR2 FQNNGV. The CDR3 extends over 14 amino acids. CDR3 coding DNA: TGTGCCAGCAGCTTAGATAGGTTTTGGGACGTCCTGACTTTC. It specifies CASSLDRFWDVLTF.

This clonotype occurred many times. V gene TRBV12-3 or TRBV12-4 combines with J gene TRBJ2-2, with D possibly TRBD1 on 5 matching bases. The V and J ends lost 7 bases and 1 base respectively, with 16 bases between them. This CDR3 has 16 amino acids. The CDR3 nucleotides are TGTGCCAGCAATCCATTGCAGGGTCGGAACACCGGGGAGCTGTTTTTT. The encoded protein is CASNPLQGRNTGELFF.

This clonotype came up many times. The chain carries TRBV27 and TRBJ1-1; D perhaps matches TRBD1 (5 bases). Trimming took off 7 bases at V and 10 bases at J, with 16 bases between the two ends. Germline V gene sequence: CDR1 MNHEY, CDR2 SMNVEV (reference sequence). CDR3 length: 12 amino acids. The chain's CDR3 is CASTPLGGRAFF. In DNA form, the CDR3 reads TGTGCCAGCACCCCCCTCGGGGGTCGAGCTTTCTTT.

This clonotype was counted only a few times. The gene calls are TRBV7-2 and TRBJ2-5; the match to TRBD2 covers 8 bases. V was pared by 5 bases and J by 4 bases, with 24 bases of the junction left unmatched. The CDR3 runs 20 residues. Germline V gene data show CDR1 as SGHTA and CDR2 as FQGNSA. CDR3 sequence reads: CASSPAPIRRGDRGGETQYF. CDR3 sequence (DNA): TGTGCCAGCAGCCCCGCCCCGATACGGCGGGGGGACCGCGGGGGAGAGACCCAGTACTTC.

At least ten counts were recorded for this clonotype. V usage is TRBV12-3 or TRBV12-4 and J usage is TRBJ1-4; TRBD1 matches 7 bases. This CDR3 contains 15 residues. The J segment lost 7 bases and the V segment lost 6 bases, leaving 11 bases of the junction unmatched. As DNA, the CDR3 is TGTGCCAGCAGGACCCAACAGGGGACGAGTGAAAAACTGTTTTTT. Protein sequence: CASRTQQGTSEKLFF.

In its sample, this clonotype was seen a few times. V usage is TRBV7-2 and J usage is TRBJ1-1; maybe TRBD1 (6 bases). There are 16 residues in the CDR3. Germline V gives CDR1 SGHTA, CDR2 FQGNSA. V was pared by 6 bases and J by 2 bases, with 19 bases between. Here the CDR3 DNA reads TGTGCCAGCAGTTACCTCCCGGTGGGGGGCAACACTGAAGCTTTCTTT. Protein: CASSYLPVGGNTEAFF.

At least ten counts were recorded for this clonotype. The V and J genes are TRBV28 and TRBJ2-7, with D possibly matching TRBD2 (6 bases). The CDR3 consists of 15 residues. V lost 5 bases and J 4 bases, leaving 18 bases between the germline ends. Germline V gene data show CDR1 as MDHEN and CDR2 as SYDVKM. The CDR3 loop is CASSPAVGGGYEQYF. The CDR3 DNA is TGTGCCAGCAGTCCCGCGGTGGGGGGAGGTTACGAGCAGTACTTC.

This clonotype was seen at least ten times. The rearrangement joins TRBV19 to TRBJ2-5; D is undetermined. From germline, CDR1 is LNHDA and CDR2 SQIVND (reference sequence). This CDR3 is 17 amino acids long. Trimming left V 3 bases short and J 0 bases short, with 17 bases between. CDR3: CASSMRQWAEYQETQYF. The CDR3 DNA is TGTGCCAGTAGTATGCGCCAGTGGGCGGAGTACCAAGAGACCCAGTACTTC.

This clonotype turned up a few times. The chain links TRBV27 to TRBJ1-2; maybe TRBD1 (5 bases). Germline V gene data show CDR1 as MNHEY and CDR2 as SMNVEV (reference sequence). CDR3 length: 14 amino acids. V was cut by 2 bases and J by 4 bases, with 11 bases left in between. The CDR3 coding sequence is TGTGCCAGCAGTTTAACCGGGGACGGCTATGGCTACACCTTC. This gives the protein CASSLTGDGYGYTF.

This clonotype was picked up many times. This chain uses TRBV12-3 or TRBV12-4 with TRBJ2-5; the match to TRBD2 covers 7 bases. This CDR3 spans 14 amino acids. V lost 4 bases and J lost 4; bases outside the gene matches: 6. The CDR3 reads CASSSGGSLETQYF. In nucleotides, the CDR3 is TGTGCCAGCAGTTCCGGGGGGAGCCTAGAGACCCAGTACTTC.

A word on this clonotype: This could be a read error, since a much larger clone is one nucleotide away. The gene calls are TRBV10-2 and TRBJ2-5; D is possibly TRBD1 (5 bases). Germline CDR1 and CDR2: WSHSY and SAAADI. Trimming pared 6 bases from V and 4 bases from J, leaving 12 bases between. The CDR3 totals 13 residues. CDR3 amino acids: CASRQDDLETQYF. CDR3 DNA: TGCGCCAGCAGACAGGACGATCTAGAGACCCAGTACTTC.

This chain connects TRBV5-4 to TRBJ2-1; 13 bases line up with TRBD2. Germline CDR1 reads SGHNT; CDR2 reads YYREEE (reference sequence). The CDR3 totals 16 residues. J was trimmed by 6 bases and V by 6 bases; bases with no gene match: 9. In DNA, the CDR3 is TGTGCCAGCACCGATTCGACTAGCGGGGGGATCAATGAGCAGTTCTTC. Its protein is CASTDSTSGGINEQFF.

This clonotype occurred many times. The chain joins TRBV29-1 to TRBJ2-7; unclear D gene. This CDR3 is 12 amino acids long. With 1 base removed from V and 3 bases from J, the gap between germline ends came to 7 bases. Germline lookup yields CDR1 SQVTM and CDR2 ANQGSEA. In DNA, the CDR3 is TGCAGCGTTGAAGGGCTCGGCTACGAGCAGTACTTC. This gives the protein CSVEGLGYEQYF.

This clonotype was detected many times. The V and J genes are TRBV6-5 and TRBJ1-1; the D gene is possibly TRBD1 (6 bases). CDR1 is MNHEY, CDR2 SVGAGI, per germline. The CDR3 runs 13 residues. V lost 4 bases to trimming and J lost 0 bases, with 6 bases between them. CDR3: CASSWGLNTEAFF. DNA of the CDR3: TGTGCCAGCAGTTGGGGGCTGAACACTGAAGCTTTCTTT.

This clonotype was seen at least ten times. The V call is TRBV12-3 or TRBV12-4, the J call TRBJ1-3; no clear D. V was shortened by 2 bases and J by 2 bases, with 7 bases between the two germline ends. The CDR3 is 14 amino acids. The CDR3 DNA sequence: TGTGCCAGCAGTTTATCCGGGACTGGAAACACCATATATTTT. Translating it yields CASSLSGTGNTIYF.

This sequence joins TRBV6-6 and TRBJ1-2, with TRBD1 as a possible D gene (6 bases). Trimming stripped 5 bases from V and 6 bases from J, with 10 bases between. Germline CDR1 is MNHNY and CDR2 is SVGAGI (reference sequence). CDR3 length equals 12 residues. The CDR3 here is CASSRQEDGYTF. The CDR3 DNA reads TGTGCCAGCAGTCGACAGGAAGATGGCTACACCTTC.

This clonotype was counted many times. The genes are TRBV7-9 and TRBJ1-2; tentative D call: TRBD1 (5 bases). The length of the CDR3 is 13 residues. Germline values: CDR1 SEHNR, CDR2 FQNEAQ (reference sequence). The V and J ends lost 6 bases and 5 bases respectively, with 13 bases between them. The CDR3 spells CASSQAGVYGYTF. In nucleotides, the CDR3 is TGTGCCAGCAGTCAAGCGGGGGTTTATGGCTACACCTTC.

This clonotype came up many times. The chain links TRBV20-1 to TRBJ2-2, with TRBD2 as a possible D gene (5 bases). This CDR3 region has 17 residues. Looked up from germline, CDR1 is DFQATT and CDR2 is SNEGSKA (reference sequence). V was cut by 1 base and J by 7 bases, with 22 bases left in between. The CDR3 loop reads CSARVRPPALAGGELFF. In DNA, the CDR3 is TGCAGTGCTAGAGTGCGGCCCCCAGCATTGGCGGGCGGGGAGCTGTTTTTT.